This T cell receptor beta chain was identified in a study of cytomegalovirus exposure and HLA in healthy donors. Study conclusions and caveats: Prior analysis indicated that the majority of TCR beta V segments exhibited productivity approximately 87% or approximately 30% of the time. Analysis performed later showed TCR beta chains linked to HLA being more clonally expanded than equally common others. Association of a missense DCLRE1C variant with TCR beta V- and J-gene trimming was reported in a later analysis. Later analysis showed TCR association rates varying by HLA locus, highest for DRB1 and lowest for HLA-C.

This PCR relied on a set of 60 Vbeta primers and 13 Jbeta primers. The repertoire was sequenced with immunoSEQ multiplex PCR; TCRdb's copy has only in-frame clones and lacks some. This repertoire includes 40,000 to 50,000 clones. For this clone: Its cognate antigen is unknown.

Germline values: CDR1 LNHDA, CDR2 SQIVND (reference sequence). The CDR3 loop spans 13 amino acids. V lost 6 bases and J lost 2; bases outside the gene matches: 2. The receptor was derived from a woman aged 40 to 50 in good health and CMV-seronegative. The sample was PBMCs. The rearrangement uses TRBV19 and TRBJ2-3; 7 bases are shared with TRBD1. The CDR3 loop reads CASRQGNTDTQYF. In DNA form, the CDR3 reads TGTGCCAGTAGACAGGGGAACACAGATACGCAGTATTTT.